This record covers a single T cell receptor (beta chain). Germline V gene data show CDR1 as GTSNPN and CDR2 as SVGIG (reference sequence). The CDR3 is 19 amino acids. V was clipped by 3 bases and J by 0 bases; unmatched bases: 15. The record originates from a study of blood T cell repertoires in COVID-19. Clones were sequenced by immunoSEQ multiplex PCR, and TCRdb holds only the in-frame ones, with some missing. The sample carries some 290,000 clones, 75% to 90% recorded once. The specimen sequenced was peripheral blood. The chain is built from TRBV30 and TRBJ2-3; TRBD2 matches at 10 bases. The TCR was taken from a woman in her twenties or thirties with COVID-19, enrolled during active disease. Written as DNA, the CDR3 is TGTGCCTGGAGCTTGGCGGGCGGATGGACTAGCGGTAGCACAGATACGCAGTATTTT. It is translated as CAWSLAGGWTSGSTDTQYF.